The present entry profiles one TCR beta chain with its context. As yet, its antigen is unknown. At one boundary the junction diverges from the germline segment, which might be a read error. This entry belongs to a study of blood T cells in healthy people across ages. Study-wide points: Estimated diversity that came from one million T cells was considered an underestimate. Long-lived donors exceeded aged donors in naive CD4+ cells and diversity. There was no known CMV status for donors, so expanded clonotype changes were possibly confounded.

Germline CDR1 is MNHEY and CDR2 is SVGEGT. CDR3 size: 13 residues. Sample-barcoded 5' priming and a J-beta primer mix drove a second PCR of roughly 7 to 11 cycles. TCRdb reanalysed the 5' RACE reads using MiXCR and keeps one entry per CDR3 protein. The sample holds approximately 850,000 distinct CDR3 sequences; more than 40% are singletons and the top ten take roughly 19%. The sequence was collected from a man in his fifties or sixties in good health. The chain couples TRBV6-2 or TRBV6-3 to TRBJ1-6; D remains ambiguous. The source material was blood. In DNA form, the CDR3 reads TGTGCCGGCAGTTACTATTCGGGGTCACCCCTCCACTTT. Translation gives CAGSYYSGSPLHF.